The clone carrying this T cell receptor (beta chain) was detected many times. Its cognate antigen is unknown. The record originates from a study of early T cells in non-severe SARS-CoV-2 infection. About the study: RNA in bulk from unsorted whole blood was sequenced, and chains were unpaired. Study outcomes and limitations: Comparison of clonotypes with VDJdb favored anti-spike CD8 responses while missing private and CD4 specificities.

The CDR3 has 15 amino acids. CDR1 is SGDLS, CDR2 YYNGEE, per germline. Trimming removed 5 bases from V and 0 bases from J, with 12 bases in between. Individual cDNA molecules were tagged with unique molecular identifiers, the study reported. TCRdb ran MiXCR on the 5' RACE reads and lists one entry per CDR3 protein. Of around 57,000 distinct CDR3 sequences in the sample, approximately 12% are singletons; the top ten hold roughly 4.6%. The chain has TRBV9 and TRBJ2-1; D is unclear. What was sequenced was whole blood. This clonotype originated in an adult who was a healthcare worker with PCR-confirmed SARS-CoV-2 infection or an uninfected control (not recorded which). This CDR3 is CASSPTGGSYNEQFF. The CDR3 DNA reads as TGTGCCAGCAGTCCGACGGGCGGCTCCTACAATGAGCAGTTCTTC.